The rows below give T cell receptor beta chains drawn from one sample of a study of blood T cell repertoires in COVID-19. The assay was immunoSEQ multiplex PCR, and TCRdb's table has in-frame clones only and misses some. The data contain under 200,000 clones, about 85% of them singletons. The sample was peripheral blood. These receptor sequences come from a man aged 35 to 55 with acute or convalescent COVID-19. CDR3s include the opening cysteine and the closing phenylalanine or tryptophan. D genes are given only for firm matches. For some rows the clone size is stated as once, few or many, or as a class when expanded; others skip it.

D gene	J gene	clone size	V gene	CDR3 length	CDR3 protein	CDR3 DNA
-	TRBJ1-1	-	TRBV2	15	CASRPLRGMNTEAFF	TGTGCCAGCAGACCGTTGCGGGGAATGAACACTGAAGCTTTCTTT
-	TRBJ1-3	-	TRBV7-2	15	CASSPWGYSGNTIYF	TGTGCCAGCAGCCCCTGGGGCTACTCTGGAAACACCATATATTTT
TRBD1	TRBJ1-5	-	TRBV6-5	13	CASSLTGPSAQHF	TGTGCCAGCAGTCTGACAGGGCCCTCCGCCCAGCATTTT
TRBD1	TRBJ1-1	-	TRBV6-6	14	CASRYRQGDTEAFF	TGTGCCAGCAGATATCGACAGGGTGACACTGAAGCTTTCTTT
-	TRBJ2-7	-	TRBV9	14	CASSTRQSSYEQYF	TGTGCCAGCAGCACCCGACAGAGCTCCTACGAGCAGTACTTC
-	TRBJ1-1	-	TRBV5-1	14	CASSFGGRETEAFF	TGCGCCAGCAGCTTCGGGGGTCGAGAGACTGAAGCTTTCTTT
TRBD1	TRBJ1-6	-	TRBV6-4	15	CASMLGQPRGSPLHF	TGTGCCAGCATGTTGGGACAGCCCCGTGGTTCACCCCTCCACTTT
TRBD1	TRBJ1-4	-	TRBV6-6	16	CASSSGQGATNEKLFF	TGTGCCAGCAGTTCCGGACAGGGTGCAACTAATGAAAAACTGTTTTTT
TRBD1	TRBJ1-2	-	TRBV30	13	CAWTSGTGDGYTF	TGTGCCTGGACGAGCGGGACAGGGGATGGCTACACCTTC
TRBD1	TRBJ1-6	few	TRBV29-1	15	CSVMTGGADNSPLHF	TGCAGCGTTATGACAGGGGGCGCCGATAATTCACCCCTCCACTTT
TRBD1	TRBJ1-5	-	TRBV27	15	CASRWGTDSNQPQHF	TGTGCCAGCAGATGGGGGACAGACAGCAATCAGCCCCAGCATTTT
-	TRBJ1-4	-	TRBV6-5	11	CASSSGEKLFF	TGTGCCAGCAGTTCAGGGGAAAAACTGTTTTTT
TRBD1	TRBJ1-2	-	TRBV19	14	CASSIGQGDGGYTF	TGTGCCAGTAGTATAGGACAGGGAGATGGAGGCTACACCTTC
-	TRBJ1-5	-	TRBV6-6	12	CASRTGNQPQHF	TGTGCCAGCAGAACAGGGAATCAGCCCCAGCATTTT
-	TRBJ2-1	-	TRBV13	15	CASSSVRVQNNEQFF	TGTGCCAGCTCTTCGGTGAGGGTCCAGAACAATGAGCAGTTCTTC
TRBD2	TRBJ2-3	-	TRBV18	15	CASSPVGGSTDTQYF	TGTGCCAGCTCACCAGTGGGGGGGAGCACAGATACGCAGTATTTT
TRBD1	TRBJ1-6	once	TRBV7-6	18	CASSLEQGASSYNSPLHF	TGTGCCAGCAGCTTAGAACAGGGGGCAAGCTCCTATAATTCACCCCTCCACTTT
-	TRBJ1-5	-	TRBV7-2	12	CASSAGGQPQHF	TGTGCCAGCAGTGCGGGGGGGCAGCCCCAGCATTTT
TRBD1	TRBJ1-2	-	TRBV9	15	CASSAGTGANYGYTF	TGTGCCAGCAGCGCAGGGACAGGAGCTAACTATGGCTACACCTTC
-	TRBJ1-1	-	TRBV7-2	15	CASSLDTGTRTEAFF	TGTGCCAGCAGCTTAGATACCGGGACACGCACTGAAGCTTTCTTT
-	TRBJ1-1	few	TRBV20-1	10	CSATQVYAFF	TGCAGTGCTACCCAGGTTTACGCTTTCTTT
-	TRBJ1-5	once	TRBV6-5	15	CASMNRERSNQPQHF	TGTGCCAGCATGAACAGGGAGCGAAGCAATCAGCCCCAGCATTTT
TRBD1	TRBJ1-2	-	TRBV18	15	CASSPIGQGGYGYTF	TGTGCCAGCTCACCGATCGGACAGGGCGGCTATGGCTACACCTTC
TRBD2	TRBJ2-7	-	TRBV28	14	CASQLAGASYEQYF	TGTGCCAGTCAACTAGCGGGGGCTTCCTACGAGCAGTACTTC
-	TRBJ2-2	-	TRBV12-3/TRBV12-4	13	CASSYRETGELFF	TGTGCCAGCAGTTACAGGGAAACCGGGGAGCTGTTTTTT
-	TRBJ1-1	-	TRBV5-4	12	CASGLQGVEAFF	TGTGCCAGCGGGCTTCAAGGGGTTGAAGCTTTCTTT
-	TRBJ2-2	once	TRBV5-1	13	CASSFANTGELFF	TGCGCCAGCAGCTTCGCGAACACCGGGGAGCTGTTTTTT
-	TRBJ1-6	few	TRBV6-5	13	CASRRQINSPLHF	TGTGCCAGCCGGCGACAGATTAATTCACCCCTCCACTTT
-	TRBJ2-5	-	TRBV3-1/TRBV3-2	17	CASSQVVSQGVQETQYF	TGTGCCAGCAGCCAAGTGGTCTCACAGGGTGTCCAAGAGACCCAGTACTTC
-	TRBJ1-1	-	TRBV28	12	CASSLVLTGAFF	TGTGCCAGCAGTTTAGTCTTAACCGGGGCTTTCTTT
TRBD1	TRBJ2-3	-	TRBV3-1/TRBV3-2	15	CASSPRRGQTDTQYF	TGTGCCAGCAGCCCCCGTAGGGGGCAGACAGATACGCAGTATTTT
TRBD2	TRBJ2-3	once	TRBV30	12	CAWKAGGYTQYF	TGTGCCTGGAAAGCGGGGGGCTATACGCAGTATTTT
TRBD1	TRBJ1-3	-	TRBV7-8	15	CASSSVRGDGNTIYF	TGTGCCAGCAGCTCCGTCAGGGGGGATGGAAACACCATATATTTT
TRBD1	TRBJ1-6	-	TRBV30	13	CALKGQGASPLHF	TGTGCCTTAAAGGGACAGGGGGCTTCACCCCTCCACTTT
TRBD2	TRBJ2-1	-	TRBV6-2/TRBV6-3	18	CASSPSGRPSWIYNEQFF	TGTGCCAGCAGCCCTAGCGGGAGGCCGTCTTGGATCTACAATGAGCAGTTCTTC
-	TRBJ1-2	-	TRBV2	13	CASTQQRNYGYTF	TGTGCCAGCACCCAACAGAGAAACTATGGCTACACCTTC
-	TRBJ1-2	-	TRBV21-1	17	CASSKEGQEPPNYGYTF	TGTGCCAGCAGCAAAGAAGGACAGGAGCCGCCTAACTATGGCTACACCTTC
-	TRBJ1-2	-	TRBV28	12	CASSLQGRGYTF	TGTGCCAGCAGTTTACAGGGAAGGGGCTACACCTTC
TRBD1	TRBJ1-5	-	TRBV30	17	CAWSVGTGVLGSQPQHF	TGTGCCTGGAGTGTAGGGACAGGGGTCTTAGGGTCTCAGCCCCAGCATTTT
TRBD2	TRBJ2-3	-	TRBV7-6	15	CASSGLAGDTDTQYF	TGTGCCAGCAGTGGACTAGCGGGAGACACAGATACGCAGTATTTT
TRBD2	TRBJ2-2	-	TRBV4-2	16	CASSQDPGGETGELFF	TGTGCCAGCAGCCAAGATCCCGGGGGGGAAACCGGGGAGCTGTTTTTT
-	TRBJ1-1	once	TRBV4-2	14	CASSQDPRGTEAFF	TGTGCCAGCAGCCAAGATCCCCGGGGCACTGAAGCTTTCTTT
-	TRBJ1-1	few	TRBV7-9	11	CASSFGQGAFF	TGTGCCAGCAGCTTTGGGCAGGGTGCTTTCTTT
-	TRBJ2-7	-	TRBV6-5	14	CASRNPGHKDEQYF	TGTGCCAGCAGAAATCCGGGACATAAGGACGAGCAGTACTTC
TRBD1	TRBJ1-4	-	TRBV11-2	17	CASSLTGDQILSEKLFF	TGTGCCAGCAGCTTGACAGGGGACCAGATCTTAAGTGAAAAACTGTTTTTT
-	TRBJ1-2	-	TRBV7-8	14	CASSSREGALGYTF	TGTGCCAGCAGCTCCCGTGAGGGCGCTCTAGGCTACACCTTC
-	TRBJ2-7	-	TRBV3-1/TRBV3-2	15	CASSQYSVVRPEQYF	TGTGCCAGCAGCCAATATTCGGTCGTTCGCCCCGAGCAGTACTTC
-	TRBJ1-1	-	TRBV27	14	CASSLLAEGTEAFF	TGTGCCAGCAGTTTACTCGCGGAGGGCACTGAAGCTTTCTTT
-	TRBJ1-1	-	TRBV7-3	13	CASSFRRDTEAFF	TGTGCCAGCAGCTTCAGGCGGGACACTGAAGCTTTCTTT
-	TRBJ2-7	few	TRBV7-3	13	CASSLTPWEEQYF	TGTGCCAGCAGCTTAACCCCCTGGGAGGAGCAGTACTTC
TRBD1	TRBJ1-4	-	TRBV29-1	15	CSVRSGTGTNEKLFF	TGCAGCGTGAGATCCGGGACAGGGACTAATGAAAAACTGTTTTTT
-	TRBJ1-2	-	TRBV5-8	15	CASSLRQGYRYGYTF	TGTGCCAGCAGCTTGAGGCAGGGGTATCGGTATGGCTACACCTTC
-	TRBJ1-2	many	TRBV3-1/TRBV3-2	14	CASRQGGQSSGYTF	TGTGCCAGCAGACAGGGCGGACAGAGTTCTGGCTACACCTTC